This T cell receptor (beta chain) was captured by sequencing in a study of human T cells and chemical hapten exposure. Study-level background: Per-sample TCR yields varied mainly from small pooled library volume differences.

The authors' processing: Individual samples carried between roughly 23,224 and 690,600 TCRs, with 95,638 as the median. TCRdb re-analysed the RACE reads in MiXCR, keeping a single row per CDR3 protein. These V and J calls are TCRdb output, not the study's own analysis. The top ten clones hold roughly 1% of a sample with about 90,000 distinct CDR3 sequences, around 9.9% of them seen once. J was trimmed by 0 bases and V by 6 bases; bases with no gene match: 0. Germline CDR1 reads SNHLY; CDR2 reads FYNNEI. There are 13 residues in the CDR3. The sample's time point: patch test 3, about 24 weeks after DPC sensitization. Treatment defined: therapeutic diphenylcyclopropenone sensitization with weekly scalp DPC.

Sequenced material: whole blood, taken in connection with sensitization to the hapten diphenylcyclopropenone (DPC). J is TRBJ1-2 and V is TRBV2; 8 bases agree with TRBD1. The sequence derives from a woman in her twenties or thirties with alopecia areata. Some clones in this sample may be carry-over from other donors' samples. The CDR3: CASRDRANYGYTF. CDR3 coding DNA: TGTGCCAGCAGGGACAGGGCTAACTATGGCTACACCTTC. Together with reference TRBV2 and TRBJ1-2, the CDR3 gives the full variable domain: EPEVTQTPSHQVTQMGQEVILRCVPISNHLYFYWYRQILGQKVEFLVSFYNNEISEKSEIFDDQFSVERPDGSNFTLKIRSTKLEDSAMYFCASRDRANYGYTFGSGTRLTVV.